The 21 T cell receptor beta chains below all came from one sample that was sequenced in a study of OX40 agonist ivuxolimab in advanced cancers. Sequenced by immunoSEQ multiplex PCR; TCRdb stores in-frame clones only, minus some. The sample consists of roughly 90,000 clones, roughly 93% of them appearing once. Sequenced here: CD4+ or CD8+ T cells sorted from blood, sampled in a trial of the OX40 agonist ivuxolimab. Receptor source: an adult with an advanced solid tumor such as melanoma, head and neck, liver or kidney cancer.

The chain recombines TRBV5-5 with TRBJ2-7; tentative D call: TRBD2 (6 bases). Germline CDR1 reads SGHKS; CDR2 reads YYEKEE (reference sequence). V dropped 2 bases and J dropped 5 bases, with 11 bases sitting between them. This CDR3 has 13 amino acids. The CDR3 nucleotides are TGTGCCAGCAGCTTTTTCGCGGGAAACGAGCAGTACTTC. This encodes CASSFFAGNEQYF. The whole variable domain, remainder taken from reference TRBV5-5 and TRBJ2-7, is DAGVTQSPTHLIKTRGQQVTLRCSPISGHKSVSWYQQVLGQGPQFIFQYYEKEERGRGNFPDRFSARQFPNYSSELNVNALLLGDSALYLCASSFFAGNEQYFGPGTRLTVT.

V and J are TRBV11-2 and TRBJ2-5; 10 bases agree with TRBD1. The ends lost 5 bases at V and 5 bases at J; junction bases unmatched: 8. Germline assignment: CDR1 SGHAT and CDR2 FQNNGV. The CDR3 has 15 amino acids. The CDR3 DNA is TGTGCCAGCAGCCAAAGGGACAGGGGAGGCGAGACCCAGTACTTC. Translating it yields CASSQRDRGGETQYF.

This clone was detected once. J is TRBJ2-1 and V is TRBV5-4; D remains ambiguous. There are 13 residues in the CDR3. Germline CDR1 and CDR2: SGHNT and YYREEE (reference sequence). The V end lost 4 bases, the J end lost 5 bases, and 10 bases lay between the germline ends. CDR3 residues: CASSPSLDNEQFF. CDR3 bases: TGTGCCAGCAGCCCATCCCTCGACAATGAGCAGTTCTTC.

The chain links TRBV27 to TRBJ1-5; 8 nucleotides match TRBD1. Germline CDR1 is MNHEY and CDR2 is SMNVEV (reference sequence). The CDR3 is made up of 17 amino acids. Losses at the gene ends were 5 bases for V and 0 bases for J; bases not matched to a gene: 9. CDR3 DNA sequence: TGTGCCAGCAGTCCAGGACAGGGATGGGTTAGCAATCAGCCCCAGCATTTT. This encodes CASSPGQGWVSNQPQHF.

The chain couples TRBV2 to TRBJ2-2; D unresolved. The ends were cut back, 2 bases at V and 5 bases at J, with 6 bases in the middle. Germline loops: CDR1 SNHLY, CDR2 FYNNEI. The CDR3 totals 13 residues. CDR3 DNA sequence: TGTGCCAGCAGTGAACGGCAAACCGGGGAGCTGTTTTTT. Translating gives CASSERQTGELFF.

The V gene is TRBV30, the J gene TRBJ2-2, with 12 nucleotides matching TRBD2. The V gene end was trimmed by 7 bases and the J gene end by 2 bases; junction bases not matched to a gene: 8. The germline CDR1 and CDR2 sequences are GTSNPN and SVGIG (reference sequence). The CDR3 runs to 16 residues. CDR3 nucleotide sequence: TGTGCCTTTAGAGGACTAGCGGGGTTAAACACCGGGGAGCTGTTTTTT. This codes for CAFRGLAGLNTGELFF.

The genes are TRBV28 and TRBJ2-3; D is unclear. Trimming removed 5 bases at V and 13 bases at J, with 13 bases between. CDR1 MDHEN and CDR2 SYDVKM come from the germline V gene. This CDR3 has 11 residues. The CDR3 DNA sequence: TGTGCCAGCAGTAGCCAGATCTCCAAGTATTTT. Amino acids: CASSSQISKYF.

The chain joins TRBV5-4 to TRBJ1-2; 8 bases are a match to TRBD1. J gave up 4 bases and V 5 bases, and 13 bases lay outside the gene matches. This CDR3 region has 16 residues. CDR1 SGHNT and CDR2 YYREEE come from the germline V gene (reference sequence). In DNA, the CDR3 is TGTGCCAGCAGTTTAGGACAGGGTTCTTATTCCTATGGCTACACCTTC. It translates to CASSLGQGSYSYGYTF. Full variable domain (rest looked up from reference TRBV5-4 and TRBJ1-2): ETGVTQSPTHLIKTRGQQVTLRCSSQSGHNTVSWYQQALGQGPQFIFQYYREEENGRGNFPPRFSGLQFPNYSSELNVNALELDDSALYLCASSLGQGSYSYGYTFGSGTRLTVV.

The chain couples TRBV6-6 to TRBJ1-2; 10 nucleotides agree with TRBD1. The trim removed 4 bases at V and 1 base at J, leaving 6 bases unmatched. CDR1 is MNHNY, CDR2 SVGAGI, per germline (reference sequence). The CDR3 contains 16 residues. CDR3 coding DNA: TGTGCCAGCAGTTTCCGGGACAGGGGAATTAACTATGGCTACACCTTC. Residues: CASSFRDRGINYGYTF.

The chain is built from TRBV6-1 and TRBJ2-3; 7 nucleotides line up with TRBD2. V lost 4 bases to trimming and J lost 1 base; unmatched junction nucleotides: 11. From germline, CDR1 is MNHNS and CDR2 SASEGT. This CDR3 has 17 amino acids. The chain's CDR3 is CASSGRGGRWGTDTQYF. In DNA, the CDR3 is TGTGCCAGCAGTGGACGGGGAGGGAGGTGGGGCACAGATACGCAGTATTTT.

This chain joins TRBV9 and TRBJ2-3; D is undetermined. The length of the CDR3 is 14 residues. V lost 0 bases and J lost 2, with 7 bases in between. Germline lookup yields CDR1 SGDLS and CDR2 YYNGEE. CDR3 DNA: TGTGCCAGCAGCGTAGAGGTAAACACAGATACGCAGTATTTT. It translates to CASSVEVNTDTQYF.

The J gene is TRBJ2-7, the V gene TRBV10-3; D not certain. Germline V lookup: CDR1 ENHRY, CDR2 SYGVKD. V was cut by 3 bases and J by 12 bases, with 18 bases left in between. This CDR3 region has 13 residues. The DNA of the CDR3 is TGTGCCATCAGTGATCTATGGGCAGGCCTCGTGTACTTC. Amino acids: CAISDLWAGLVYF.

In DNA, the CDR3 is TGTGCCAGCAGTTGGGACAGGTTGTCCTCCGGGGAGCAGTACTTC. It specifies CASSWDRLSSGEQYF. This chain uses TRBV6-6 with TRBJ2-7; 8 bases are a match to TRBD1. This CDR3 is built from 15 residues. V was clipped by 4 bases and J by 7 bases; unmatched bases: 12. CDR1 is MNHNY and CDR2 is SVGAGI in the germline V gene (reference sequence).

The chain links TRBV5-1 to TRBJ1-1; TRBD1 matches at 9 bases. CDR3 length: 15 amino acids. CDR1 and CDR2 (germline): SGHRS, YFSETQ. V trimming: 2 bases; J trimming: 1 base; junction bases outside the gene matches: 3. This CDR3 reads CASSFQTGGNTEAFF. DNA of the CDR3: TGCGCCAGCAGCTTTCAGACAGGGGGGAACACTGAAGCTTTCTTT.

The genes are TRBV13 and TRBJ2-3, with 9 positions matching TRBD1. With 5 bases clipped from V and 8 bases from J, the junction kept 11 bases outside the gene matches. The germline gives CDR1 PRHDT, CDR2 FYEKMQ (reference sequence). The CDR3 length is 15 residues. CDR3 sequence: CASSPDRGWGGTQYF. DNA for the CDR3: TGTGCCAGCAGCCCCGACAGGGGGTGGGGGGGTACGCAGTATTTT.

J is TRBJ1-2 and V is TRBV27, with 7 bases aligning to TRBD1. Trimming at V came to 8 bases and at J to 5 bases, leaving 14 bases not matched to a gene. The CDR3 spans 15 residues. Germline V CDR1 and CDR2: MNHEY, SMNVEV (reference sequence). Here the CDR3 reads CASARQGTLLYGYTF. The CDR3 DNA sequence: TGTGCCAGCGCTAGACAGGGTACTCTCCTTTATGGCTACACCTTC.

The chain has TRBV6-1 and TRBJ1-4; the D is unclear. V was cut by 4 bases and J by 8 bases, with 14 bases left in between. The CDR3 totals 14 residues. Germline-derived CDR1 and CDR2 are MNHNS and SASEGT. The CDR3 sequence: CASSAGRGGEKLFF. As DNA, the CDR3 is TGTGCCAGCAGTGCTGGCCGTGGCGGGGAAAAACTGTTTTTT.

CDR3 loop: CASSLRTSGELFF. CDR3 nucleotide sequence: TGTGCCAGCAGCTTACGGACTAGCGGGGAGCTGTTTTTT. The gene calls are TRBV5-5 and TRBJ2-2, with TRBD2 matching 7 bases. Looked up from germline, CDR1 is SGHKS and CDR2 is YYEKEE (reference sequence). V lost 2 bases to trimming and J lost 7 bases; unmatched junction nucleotides: 2. There are 13 residues in the CDR3. The variable domain in full, with the rest retrieved from reference TRBV5-5 and TRBJ2-2, is DAGVTQSPTHLIKTRGQQVTLRCSPISGHKSVSWYQQVLGQGPQFIFQYYEKEERGRGNFPDRFSARQFPNYSSELNVNALLLGDSALYLCASSLRTSGELFFGEGSRLTVL.

The chain has TRBV28 and TRBJ2-7, with 11 bases aligning to TRBD2. The CDR3 totals 15 residues. The J segment lost 6 bases and the V segment lost 2 bases, leaving 6 bases of the junction unmatched. The V gene's germline CDR1 is MDHEN and CDR2 SYDVKM. The CDR3 DNA sequence: TGTGCCAGCAGTTTACAGACTAGCGGGATGCCCGAGCAGTACTTC. It encodes CASSLQTSGMPEQYF. Drawing the rest from reference TRBV28 and TRBJ2-7, the complete variable domain is DVKVTQSSRYLVKRTGEKVFLECVQDMDHENMFWYRQDPGLGLRLIYFSYDVKMKEKGDIPEGYSVSREKKERFSLILESASTNQTSMYLCASSLQTSGMPEQYFGPGTRLTVT.

The chain couples TRBV6-1 to TRBJ2-7, with D hard to call. V was clipped by 6 bases and J by 6 bases, with 18 bases between them. Germline V CDR1 and CDR2: MNHNS, SASEGT. The CDR3 is 14 amino acids. CDR3 sequence reads: CASRLVVGWGEQYF. Written as DNA, the CDR3 is TGTGCCAGCAGGCTGGTTGTAGGGTGGGGCGAGCAGTACTTC.

This chain uses TRBV10-3 with TRBJ2-7, with TRBD2 matching over 11 bases. This CDR3 has 14 amino acids. Germline values: CDR1 ENHRY, CDR2 SYGVKD. Losses at the gene ends were 10 bases for V and 3 bases for J; bases not matched to a gene: 8. The CDR3 nucleotides are TGTGCCACCACTAGCGGGAGAAGCGACTACGAGCAGTACTTC. Residues: CATTSGRSDYEQYF.